This entry is about one T cell receptor (beta chain). The data were obtained in a study of T-cell memory formation after mild COVID-19. The wider study: TCR clusters largely stayed donor specific.

TCRdb re-called the 5' RACE reads with MiXCR, one entry per CDR3 protein. The data hold 450,000 to 650,000 distinct CDR3 sequences, with about a sixth observed a single time. CDR1 is SGHVS and CDR2 is FQNEAQ in the germline V gene. V lost 5 bases and J lost 1; bases outside the gene matches: 3. This CDR3 region has 17 residues. The TCR was taken from an adult woman who had mild COVID-19 (a few samples of this study predate the infection). Cell type and time point are not known. The gene calls are TRBV7-8 and TRBJ2-2, with 14 nucleotides matching TRBD2. Sample: PBMCs or a T cell subset sorted from them (not recorded which). CDR3 protein: CASSPGLAGENTGELFF. The CDR3 nucleotides read TGTGCCAGCAGCCCGGGACTAGCGGGAGAGAACACCGGGGAGCTGTTTTTT.